This note documents a single T cell receptor beta chain sequence. This receptor's antigen is unknown. Per-nucleotide qualities are absent, and no much larger clonotype sits a single base away. The treatment or condition label here, explained by the study, means: in vitro stimulation with specific CMV peptide epitopes to enrich CMV-specific T cells. This sample was included in a study of T cell repertoires in cytomegalovirus infection (dated by TCRdb to 2018 to 2020). At the level of the whole study: Peptide stimulations targeted recently identified HLA-C-restricted CMV epitopes, whose presentation resists viral immunomodulation, together with well-studied HLA-B-restricted epitopes. Donor HLA type was relevant to the analysis, as public TCR beta signatures indicated carriage of CMV infection together with the matching HLA type. Overall study outcomes, separate from this receptor: Carriers of CMV infection plus the relevant HLA type were discriminated by the cumulative frequency of public TCR beta family members in the study cohort and in an independent roughly 370-donor cohort. The ex vivo response was dominated by HLA-C-restricted CMV-specific TCR beta clonotypes, and the single most frequent clonotype in two of eight donors was supplied by these HLA-C-restricted clonotypes.

Sequencing was performed on an Illumina HiSeq 1500. Through fastp at Q25 and MiXCR, TCRdb rebuilt clones from the public reads, retaining in-frame beta chains. Entries are consolidated by CDR3 protein sequence, retaining the most common genes and DNA. The sample table records 250,000 to 300,000 distinct CDR3 sequences; around 20% of these occur just once. The ten largest clones add up to approximately 19% of the sample. Its CDR3 holds 14 amino acids, cysteine through phenylalanine. Just CDR3 DNA is preserved here, 42 bases in frame from base 1. Trimming accounts for 5 bases at V and 8 bases at J, while the number of junction bases matched to no gene is 5. The germline V gene encodes CDR1 KGHDR and CDR2 SFDVKD.

The sequenced sample was cultured PBMCs, obtained from culture after CMV antigen stimulation. The clonotype comes from a human donor in good health (CMV status not recorded). Some clones in this sample may be carry-over from other donors' samples. Recombination connected TRBV24-1 to TRBJ2-1; TRBD1 aligns with 10 central bases. Here is the DNA: TGTGCCACCAGTGTCGGACAGGGGGTGGATGAGCAGTTCTTC. The encoded protein is CATSVGQGVDEQFF.